This TCR beta chain is drawn from a study of cytomegalovirus exposure and HLA in healthy donors. Across the study: The 95 to 150 validation repertoires, a later analysis reported, used the same platform as the 666 first-cohort repertoires.

Sequencing was performed with immunoSEQ multiplex PCR; in TCRdb, only in-frame clones are kept and a portion is missing. The sample lists hundreds of thousands of clones, 86% occurring once. On this clone itself: Its antigen is unidentified.

Germline-derived CDR1 and CDR2 are SGHRS and YFSETQ. The CDR3 sequence is 14 residues long. With 0 bases clipped from V and 5 bases from J, the junction kept 5 bases outside the gene matches. Overall study findings and caveats: The CMV antigen specificity of a few CMV-associated chains was confirmed through in vitro analysis. It was found in a later analysis that first-cohort TCR clusters tended to co-occur in the 90 to 150 validation repertoires.

The sequenced sample was PBMCs. This clonotype was sampled from a young woman in good health and CMV-seronegative. The rearrangement uses TRBV5-1 and TRBJ2-7, with 7 bases lining up with TRBD1. The CDR3 DNA follows: TGCGCCAGCAGCTTGGCAGGGGGATCCCACGAGCAGTACTTC. Encoded protein: CASSLAGGSHEQYF.